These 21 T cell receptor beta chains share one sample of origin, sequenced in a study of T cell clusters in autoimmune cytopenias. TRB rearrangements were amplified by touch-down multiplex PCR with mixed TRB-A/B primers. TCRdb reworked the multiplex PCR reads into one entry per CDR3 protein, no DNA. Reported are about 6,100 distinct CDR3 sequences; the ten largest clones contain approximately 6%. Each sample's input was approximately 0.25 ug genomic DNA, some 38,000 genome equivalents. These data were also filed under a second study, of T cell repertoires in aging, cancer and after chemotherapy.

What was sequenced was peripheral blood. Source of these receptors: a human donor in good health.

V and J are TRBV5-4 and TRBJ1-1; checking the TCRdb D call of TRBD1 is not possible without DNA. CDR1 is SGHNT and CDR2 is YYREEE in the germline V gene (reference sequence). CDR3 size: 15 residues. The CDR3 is CASSTRTGWNTEAFF.

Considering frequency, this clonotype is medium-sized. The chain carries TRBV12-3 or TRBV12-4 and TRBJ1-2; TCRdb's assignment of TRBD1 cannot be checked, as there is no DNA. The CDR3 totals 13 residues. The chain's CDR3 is CASSLAGAEGYTF.

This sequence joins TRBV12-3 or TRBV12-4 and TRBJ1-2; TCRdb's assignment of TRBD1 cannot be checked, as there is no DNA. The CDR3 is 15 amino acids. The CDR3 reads CASSPRNAASHGYTF.

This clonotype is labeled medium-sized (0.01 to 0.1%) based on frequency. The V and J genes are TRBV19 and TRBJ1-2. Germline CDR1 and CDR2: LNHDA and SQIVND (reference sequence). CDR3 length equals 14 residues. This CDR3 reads CATSPFIGGSGYTF. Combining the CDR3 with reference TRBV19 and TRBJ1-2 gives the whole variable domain DGGITQSPKYLFRKEGQNVTLSCEQNLNHDAMYWYRQDPGQGLRLIYYSQIVNDFQKGDIAEGYSVSREKKESFPLTVTSAQKNPTAFYLCATSPFIGGSGYTFGSGTRLTVV.

CDR3: CASSLSGPSSYNEQFF. The V call is TRBV5-1, the J call TRBJ2-1; TCRdb's assignment of TRBD1 cannot be checked, as there is no DNA. In germline, CDR1 is SGHRS, CDR2 YFSETQ. The CDR3 runs 16 residues.

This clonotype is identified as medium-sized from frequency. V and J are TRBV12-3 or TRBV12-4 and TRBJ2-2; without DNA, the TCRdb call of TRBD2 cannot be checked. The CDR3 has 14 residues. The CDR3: CASSISSAAGELFF.

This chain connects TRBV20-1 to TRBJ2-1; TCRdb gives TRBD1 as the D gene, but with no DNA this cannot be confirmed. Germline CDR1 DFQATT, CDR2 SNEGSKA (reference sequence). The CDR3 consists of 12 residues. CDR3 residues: CRIGGAYNEQFF.

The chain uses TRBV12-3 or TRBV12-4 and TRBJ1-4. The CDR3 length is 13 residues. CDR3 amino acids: CASSFQYHEKLFF.

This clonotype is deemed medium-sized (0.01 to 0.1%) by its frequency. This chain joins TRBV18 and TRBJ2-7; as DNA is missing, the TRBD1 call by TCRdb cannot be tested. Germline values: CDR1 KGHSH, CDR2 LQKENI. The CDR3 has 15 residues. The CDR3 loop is CASSPPGQASREQYF.

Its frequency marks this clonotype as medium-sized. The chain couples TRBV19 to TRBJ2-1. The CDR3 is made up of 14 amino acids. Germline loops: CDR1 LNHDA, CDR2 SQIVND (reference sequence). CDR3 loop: CASSRGVNNNEQFF.

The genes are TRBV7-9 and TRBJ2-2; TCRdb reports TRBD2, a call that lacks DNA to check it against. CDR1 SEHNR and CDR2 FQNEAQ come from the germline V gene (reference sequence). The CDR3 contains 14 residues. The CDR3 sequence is CASSLYSLTGELFF.

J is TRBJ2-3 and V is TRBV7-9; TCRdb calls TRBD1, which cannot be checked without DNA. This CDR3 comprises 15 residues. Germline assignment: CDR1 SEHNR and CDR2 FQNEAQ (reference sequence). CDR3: CASSKGGLRTDTQYF.

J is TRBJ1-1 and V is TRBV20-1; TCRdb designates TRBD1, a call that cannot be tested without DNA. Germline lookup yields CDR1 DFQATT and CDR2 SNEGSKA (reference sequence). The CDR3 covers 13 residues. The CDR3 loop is CSARITGFTEAFF.

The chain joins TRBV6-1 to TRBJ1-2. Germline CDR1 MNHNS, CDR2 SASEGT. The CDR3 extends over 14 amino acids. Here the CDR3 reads CASSEFQPSYGYTF.

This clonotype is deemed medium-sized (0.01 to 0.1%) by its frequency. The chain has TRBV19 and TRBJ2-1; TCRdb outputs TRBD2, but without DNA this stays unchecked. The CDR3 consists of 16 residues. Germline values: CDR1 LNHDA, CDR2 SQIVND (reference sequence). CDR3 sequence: CASSIEAGYPYNEQFF.

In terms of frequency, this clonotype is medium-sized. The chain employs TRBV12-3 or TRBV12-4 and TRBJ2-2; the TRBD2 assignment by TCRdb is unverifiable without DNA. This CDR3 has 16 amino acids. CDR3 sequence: CASSLRAAENTGELFF.

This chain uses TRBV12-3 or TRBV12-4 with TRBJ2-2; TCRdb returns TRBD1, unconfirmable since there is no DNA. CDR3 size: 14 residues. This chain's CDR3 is CASSFGGHSGELFF.

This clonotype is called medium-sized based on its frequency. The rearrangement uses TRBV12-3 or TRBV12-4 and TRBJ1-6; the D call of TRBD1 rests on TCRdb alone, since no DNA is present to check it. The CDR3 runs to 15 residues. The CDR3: CASSLIGQGGSPLHF.

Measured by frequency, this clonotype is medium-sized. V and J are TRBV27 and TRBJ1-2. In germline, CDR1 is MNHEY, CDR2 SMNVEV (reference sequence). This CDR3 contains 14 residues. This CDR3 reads CASSSSLANYGYTF.

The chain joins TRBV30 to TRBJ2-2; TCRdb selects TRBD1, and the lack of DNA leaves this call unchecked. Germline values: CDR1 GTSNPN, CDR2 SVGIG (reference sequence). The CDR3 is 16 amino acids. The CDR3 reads CAWSVSGAQDTGELFF.

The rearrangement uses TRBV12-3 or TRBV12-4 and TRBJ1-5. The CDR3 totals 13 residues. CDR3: CASSFNRNQPQHF.